This T cell receptor beta chain was observed in a study of cytomegalovirus exposure and HLA in healthy donors. As regards this clone: This same CDR3 is encoded by further DNA sequences in the sample.

With 60 Vbeta and 13 Jbeta primers, the PCR was carried out. Sequencing used immunoSEQ multiplex PCR; TCRdb keeps in-frame clones, though not all of them. In the table there are about 150,000 clones, 79% of which are singletons. The CDR3 length is 13 residues. V was clipped by 6 bases and J by 0 bases, with 9 bases between them. Germline assignment: CDR1 MDHEN and CDR2 SYDVKM. Sequencing was done on a sample of PBMCs. This receptor was identified in a man aged 45-65 years in good health and CMV-seropositive. The gene calls are TRBV28 and TRBJ2-7; tentative D call: TRBD1 (6 bases). The CDR3 spells CASSLTGSYEQYF. In DNA form, the CDR3 reads TGTGCCAGCAGCCTGACAGGCTCCTACGAGCAGTACTTC.